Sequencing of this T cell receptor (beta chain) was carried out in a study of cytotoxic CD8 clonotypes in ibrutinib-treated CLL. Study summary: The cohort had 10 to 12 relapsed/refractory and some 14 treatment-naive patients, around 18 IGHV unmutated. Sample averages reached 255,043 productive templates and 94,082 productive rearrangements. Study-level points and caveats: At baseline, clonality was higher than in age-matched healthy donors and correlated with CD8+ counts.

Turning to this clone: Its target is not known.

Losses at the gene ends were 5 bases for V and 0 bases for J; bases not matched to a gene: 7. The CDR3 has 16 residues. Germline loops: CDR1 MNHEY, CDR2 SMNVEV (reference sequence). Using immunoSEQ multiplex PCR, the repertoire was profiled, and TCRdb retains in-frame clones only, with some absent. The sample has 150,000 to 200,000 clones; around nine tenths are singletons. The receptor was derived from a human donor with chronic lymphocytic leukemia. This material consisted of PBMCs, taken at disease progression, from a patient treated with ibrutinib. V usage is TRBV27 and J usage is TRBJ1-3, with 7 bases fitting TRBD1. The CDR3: CASSPPQGVSGNTIYF. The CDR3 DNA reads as TGTGCCAGCAGTCCCCCCCAGGGGGTCTCTGGAAACACCATATATTTT.